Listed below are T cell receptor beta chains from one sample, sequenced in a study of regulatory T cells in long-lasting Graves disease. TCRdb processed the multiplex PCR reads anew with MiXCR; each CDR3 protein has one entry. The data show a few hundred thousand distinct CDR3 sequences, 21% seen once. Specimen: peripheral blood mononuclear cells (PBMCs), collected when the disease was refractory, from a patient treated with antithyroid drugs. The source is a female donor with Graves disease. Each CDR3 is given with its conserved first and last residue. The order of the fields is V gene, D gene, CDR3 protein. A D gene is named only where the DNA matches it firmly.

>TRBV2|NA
CASSEGGFNQPQHF
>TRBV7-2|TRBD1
CASSSDRGGKAKNIQYF
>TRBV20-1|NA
CSARLAGREQYF
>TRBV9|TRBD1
CASSPTGIRNTEAFF
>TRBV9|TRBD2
CASSVDAGVVNEQYF
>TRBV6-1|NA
CASSEPAGPSGNTIYF
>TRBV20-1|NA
CSAGRGNRAANEKLFF
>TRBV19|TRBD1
CASSPTGGKTQYF
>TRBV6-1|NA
CASNPGAGELFF
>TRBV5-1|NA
CASSFFGGASYEQYF
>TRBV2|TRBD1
CASSETGLGETQYF
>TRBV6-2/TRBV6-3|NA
CASRPTTSDEQFF
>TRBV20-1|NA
CSARGGALWETQYF
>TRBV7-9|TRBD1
CASSPAGRGQGYEQYF
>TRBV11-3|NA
CASAPGTGELFF